The T cell receptor (beta chain) described here comes from a study of technical replicates of blood from a few donors. Assay: immunoSEQ multiplex PCR; the TCRdb copy retains only in-frame clones and omits some. The data show approximately 12,000 clones, with 92% seen just once and approximately 9% held by the top ten. The CDR3 extends over 13 amino acids. The germline V and J ends were trimmed by 2 bases and 8 bases, with 10 bases remaining between them. Looked up from germline, CDR1 is LNHDA and CDR2 is SQIVND (reference sequence). The clonotype comes from a human donor in good health. The sequenced sample was PBMCs. The chain recombines TRBV19 with TRBJ2-1; the D is unclear. This CDR3 reads CASSIPFSDEQFF. As DNA, the CDR3 is TGTGCCAGTAGTATACCCTTCAGTGATGAGCAGTTCTTC.